The 3 T cell receptor beta chains reported below all come from one sample, sequenced in a study of blood T cells in healthy people across ages (dated by TCRdb to the mid-2010s). Libraries were made using 5' RACE. The listed sequencing device is Illumina HiSeq 2500. A second PCR of roughly 6 to 11 cycles was run with a J-beta primer mix and a sample-barcoded 5' primer. The raw public reads went through TCRdb reprocessing: fastp at Q25, MiXCR clone calling, in-frame beta chains kept. Rows matching on CDR3 protein sequence are summarized as one entry with the most common DNA and genes. This sample has approximately 820,000 distinct CDR3 sequences in its table, and approximately 48% of those were observed once. The ten top clones hold roughly a fifth of the sample. The sample consisted of blood. The receptors come from a man aged 60 to 75 in good health.

The chain carries TRBV9 and TRBJ1-4; D perhaps matches TRBD1 (6 bases). The V and J ends lost 2 bases and 7 bases respectively, with 18 bases between them. The CDR3 length is 16 residues. CDR1 and CDR2 from the germline V gene are SGDLS and YYNGEE. The CDR3 here is CASSVLSGGQGEKLFF. The CDR3 nucleotides are TGTGCCAGCAGCGTCTTATCGGGGGGCCAGGGTGAAAAACTGTTTTTT.

The rearrangement links TRBV10-1 to TRBJ2-5; 9 nucleotides match TRBD1. V shed 0 bases and J 11 bases; nucleotides not matched to a gene: 13. The CDR3 consists of 16 residues. CDR1 is WNHNN and CDR2 is SYGVQD in the germline V gene (reference sequence). The CDR3 nucleotides read TGCGCCAGCAGTGAGTCCGACAGGGGGAACTACAATGAGCAGTACTTC. Its protein product is CASSESDRGNYNEQYF.

J is TRBJ1-2 and V is TRBV20-1; D ambiguous. Trimming took 3 bases from V and 2 from J, leaving 10 bases between them. Germline V gives CDR1 DFQATT, CDR2 SNEGSKA (reference sequence). The CDR3 has 13 amino acids. In nucleotides, the CDR3 is TGCAGTGCTAGCCCGGACGGAAACTATGGCTACACCTTC. Translating gives CSASPDGNYGYTF.